This TCR beta chain came from a study of T cells in Graves' hyperthyroidism and ophthalmopathy. Study background: Specimen type is peripheral blood, collected at initial diagnosis prior to any treatment. Study results and limitations: A model using 13 V-J features told ophthalmopathy apart from stable hyperthyroidism.

Authors of the study amplified TCR beta CDR3 regions from RNA transcripts. HTBI primers drove first-round RT-PCR of the TCR CDR3. TCRdb used MiXCR to reprocess the multiplex PCR reads, holding one entry per CDR3 protein. Of 250,000 to 350,000 distinct CDR3 sequences in the sample, around 22% were seen once. There are 15 residues in the CDR3. Per the germline V gene, CDR1 is SNHLY and CDR2 is FYNNEI. Deletions cut 0 bases from V and 7 bases from J, with 16 bases between. To note about this clonotype: The antigen is not known.

The sequence derives from a young man with Graves' ophthalmopathy. Sequencing input: blood. The J gene is TRBJ2-7, the V gene TRBV2, with D uncertain. CDR3 sequence reads: CASSEALWVLREQYF. DNA of the CDR3: TGTGCCAGCAGTGAAGCGCTTTGGGTTTTAAGGGAGCAGTACTTC.